This T cell receptor (beta chain) was retrieved from a study of PD-1 blockade in classical Hodgkin lymphoma. Across the whole study: Patients received nivolumab 3 mg/kg intravenously every 2 weeks.

As for this clone: Its target is unknown.

V dropped 10 bases and J dropped 1 base, with 32 bases sitting between them. The CDR3 runs to 19 residues. CDR1 and CDR2 (germline): MDHEN, SYDVKM. Study-wide points: Only CD4+ TCR diversity, not CD8+, had risen significantly by C4D1.

Every one of the patients relapsed after autologous stem cell transplantation (brentuximab vedotin exposure was variable). Best overall response was complete response, partial response or progressive disease in these relapsed/refractory classical Hodgkin lymphoma patients. The data were produced by immunoSEQ multiplex PCR, yet TCRdb's version contains in-frame clones alone and is incomplete. The table includes 6,000 to 8,500 clones, about 82% detected once. The receptor comes from a human donor with classical Hodgkin lymphoma. The chain employs TRBV28 and TRBJ2-7; maybe TRBD1 (6 bases). The sample here was peripheral blood mononuclear cells (PBMCs), taken before the second cycle of nivolumab. The CDR3 bases are TGTGCCACCGCTGGGTACCTCGGAGGTACAGGGTTTTTGTCCTACGAGCAGTACTTC. As protein: CATAGYLGGTGFLSYEQYF.